This paragraph reports one TCR beta chain. What it binds is not known. One junction end does not reproduce the germline sequence, and a read error may be involved. This specimen comes from a study of T cells in narcolepsy. Study-wide background: Donors had narcolepsy type 1 or type 2, or were healthy controls. Study results and limitations: HCRT-specific and TRIB2-specific autoreactive clonotypes appeared among same-patient CSF and blood CD4+ clonotypes. Reportedly, autoreactive clonotypes were serially detected in patients' blood but not controls'. Some memory CD4+ repertoires had no autoreactive clone sequences.

TCRdb's table, derived via immunoSEQ multiplex PCR, lists solely in-frame clones and lacks some. The data show approximately 38,000 clones, roughly 87% seen once. Germline V gene lookup returns CDR1 MNHEY and CDR2 SVGAGI. The CDR3 is made up of 15 amino acids. This TCR came from a human donor with narcolepsy. The V gene is TRBV6-5, the J gene TRBJ2-7, with D maybe TRBD1 (5 bases). The material sequenced was CD45RA- memory CD4+ T cells from PBMCs. The CDR3 loop reads CANSYSPGPPYEQYF. DNA of the CDR3: TGTGCCAACAGTTACTCACCAGGGCCTCCCTACGAGCAGTACTTC.